Sequencing of this T cell receptor beta chain was carried out in a study of human T cells and chemical hapten exposure. Study-wide points: Donor immune responses may differ from healthy people's, since all donors had alopecia.

Trimming shortened V by 6 bases and J by 1 base, and 12 bases separated the two germline ends. The CDR3 totals 14 residues. Germline V gives CDR1 LNHDA, CDR2 SQIVND (reference sequence). On this clonotype: Antigen unknown.

What the library attached to individual cDNA molecules were unique molecular identifiers. The authors' processing: With a range of about 20,000 to 690,600, the median per sample was about 92,000 TCRs. TCRdb re-called the RACE reads with MiXCR, one entry per CDR3 protein. The V and J calls were determined by TCRdb, not by the authors. The table has some 400,000 distinct CDR3 sequences, around 4.8% seen once. The time point is: patch test 1, 2 weeks after DPC sensitization. Treatment in this sample: therapeutic diphenylcyclopropenone sensitization with weekly scalp DPC. Suited to DPC and affected by alopecia, the donors ranged from 18 to 70 years old.

The V gene is TRBV19, the J gene TRBJ1-2, with D hard to call. This TCR was sampled from a woman in her fifties or sixties with alopecia areata. Some clones in this sample may be carry-over from other donors' samples. The sequencing here drew on whole blood, taken in connection with sensitization to the hapten diphenylcyclopropenone (DPC). CDR3 protein: CASSSAGFNYGYTF. The CDR3 DNA is TGTGCCAGTAGCTCCGCGGGGTTTAACTATGGCTACACCTTC.